These T cell receptor beta chains were read from a single sample in a study of T-cell memory formation after mild COVID-19. Via MiXCR, TCRdb re-called the 5' RACE reads, giving one row per CDR3 protein. This table holds roughly 130,000 distinct CDR3 sequences, approximately 5.9% found once. The sample comprised PBMCs or a T cell subset sorted from them (not recorded which). These receptors came from an adult woman who had mild COVID-19 (a few samples of this study predate the infection). Cell type and time point are not known. Each CDR3 is given without its conserved first and last residue.

j_gene	v_gene	CDR3aa
TRBJ2-1	TRBV7-7	ASSRTSEAYNEQF
TRBJ1-2	TRBV7-9	ASSLVGVHGYT
TRBJ2-5	TRBV7-2	ASSLVQQQETQY
TRBJ2-2	TRBV5-1	ASRPSGADTGELF
TRBJ2-3	TRBV25-1	ASSEEGVTDTQY
TRBJ2-5	TRBV9	ASSAGLAGRMAETQY
TRBJ1-1	TRBV29-1	SVVDFNTEAF
TRBJ2-7	TRBV18	ASSPPSRGYEQY
TRBJ2-1	TRBV6-2/TRBV6-3	ASINGRGYNEQF
TRBJ1-3	TRBV6-5	ARVEPPSNSGNTIY
TRBJ2-1	TRBV4-3	ASSQNPFLAYNEQF
TRBJ2-1	TRBV20-1	SVRTGTSYNEQF
TRBJ2-3	TRBV19	ATVGSNTDTQY
TRBJ2-7	TRBV11-3	ASSLIKDSFYEQY